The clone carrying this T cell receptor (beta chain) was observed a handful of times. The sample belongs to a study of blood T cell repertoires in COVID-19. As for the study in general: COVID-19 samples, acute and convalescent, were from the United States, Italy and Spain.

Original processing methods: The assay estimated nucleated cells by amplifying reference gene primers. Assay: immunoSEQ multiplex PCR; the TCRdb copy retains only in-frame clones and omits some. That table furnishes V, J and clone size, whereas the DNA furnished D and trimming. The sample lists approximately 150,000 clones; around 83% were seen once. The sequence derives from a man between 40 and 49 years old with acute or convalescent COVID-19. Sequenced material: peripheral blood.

The CDR3 region has the DNA TGTGCCAGCATAAAGGGACAGACGAACACTGAAGCTTTCTTT. Residues: CASIKGQTNTEAFF. This sequence joins TRBV2 and TRBJ1-1; 7 nucleotides align to TRBD1. Germline assignment: CDR1 SNHLY and CDR2 FYNNEI. The CDR3 totals 14 residues. Trimming took 7 bases from V and 1 from J; bases not matched to a gene: 6.